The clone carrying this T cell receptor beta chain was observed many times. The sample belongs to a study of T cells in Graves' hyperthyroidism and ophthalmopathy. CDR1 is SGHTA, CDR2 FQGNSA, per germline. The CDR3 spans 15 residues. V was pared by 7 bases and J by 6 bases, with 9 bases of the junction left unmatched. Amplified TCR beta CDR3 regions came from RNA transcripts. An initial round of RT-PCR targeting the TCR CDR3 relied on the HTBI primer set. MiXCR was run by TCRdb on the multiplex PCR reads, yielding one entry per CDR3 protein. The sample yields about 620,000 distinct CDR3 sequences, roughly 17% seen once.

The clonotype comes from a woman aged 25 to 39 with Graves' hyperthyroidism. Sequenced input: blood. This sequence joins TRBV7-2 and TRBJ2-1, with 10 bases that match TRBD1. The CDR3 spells CASISPGTGANEQFF. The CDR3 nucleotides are TGTGCCAGCATATCCCCCGGGACAGGGGCCAATGAGCAGTTCTTC.